The source of this T cell receptor (beta chain) is a study of T cell responses to AZD1222 COVID-19 vaccine. Comment on this clone: The antigen is undetermined.

Trimming cost V 1 base and J 4 bases, with 14 bases left between them. CDR3 length: 16 amino acids. Looked up from germline, CDR1 is LGHNA and CDR2 is YNFKEQ. TCRdb keeps only in-frame clones here, not all; method: immunoSEQ multiplex PCR. The sample carries 70,000 to 95,000 clones, roughly 91% recorded once. The study, taken as a whole, reports: Reportedly, nearly half of unique spike TCRs recognized epitopes outside B.1.351/B.1.1.7 mutations.

V is TRBV4-2 and J is TRBJ1-5, with D possibly being TRBD1 (6 bases). Specimen: peripheral blood, collected on day 0 of MenACWY control vaccination. This TCR was recovered from an adult in good health. The CDR3 spells CASSQVRGQGNQPQHF. The CDR3, as DNA: TGTGCCAGCAGCCAAGTACGAGGGCAGGGGAATCAGCCCCAGCATTTT.